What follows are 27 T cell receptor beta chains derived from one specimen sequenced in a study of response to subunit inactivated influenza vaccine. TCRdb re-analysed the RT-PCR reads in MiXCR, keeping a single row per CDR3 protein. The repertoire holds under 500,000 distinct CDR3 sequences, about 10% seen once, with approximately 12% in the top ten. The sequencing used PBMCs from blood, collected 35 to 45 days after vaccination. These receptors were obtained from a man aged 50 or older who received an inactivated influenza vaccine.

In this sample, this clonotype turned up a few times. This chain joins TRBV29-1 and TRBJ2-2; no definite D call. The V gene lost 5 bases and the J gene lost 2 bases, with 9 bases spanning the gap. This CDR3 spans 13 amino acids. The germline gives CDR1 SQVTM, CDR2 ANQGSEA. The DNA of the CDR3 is TGCAGCGTTCTGAGGCTAAACACCGGGGAGCTGTTTTTT. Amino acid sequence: CSVLRLNTGELFF.

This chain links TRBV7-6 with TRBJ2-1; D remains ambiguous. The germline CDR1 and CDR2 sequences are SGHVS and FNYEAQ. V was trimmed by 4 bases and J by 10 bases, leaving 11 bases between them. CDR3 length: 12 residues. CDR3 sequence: CASSSVAWEQFF. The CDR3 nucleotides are TGTGCCAGCAGCTCAGTTGCGTGGGAGCAGTTCTTC.

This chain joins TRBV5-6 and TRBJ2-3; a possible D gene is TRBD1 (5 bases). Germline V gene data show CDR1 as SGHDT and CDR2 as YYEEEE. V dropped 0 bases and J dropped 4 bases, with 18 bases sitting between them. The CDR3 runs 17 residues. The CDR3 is CASSLEARERLADTQYF. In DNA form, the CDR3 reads TGTGCCAGCAGCTTGGAGGCCAGGGAAAGGTTGGCAGATACGCAGTATTTT.

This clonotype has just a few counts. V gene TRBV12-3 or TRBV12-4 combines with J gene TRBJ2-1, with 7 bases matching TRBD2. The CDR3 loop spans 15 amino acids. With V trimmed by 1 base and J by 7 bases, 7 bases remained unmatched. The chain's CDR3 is CASSLGVAGINEQFF. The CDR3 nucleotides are TGTGCCAGCAGTTTAGGAGTAGCGGGTATTAATGAGCAGTTCTTC.

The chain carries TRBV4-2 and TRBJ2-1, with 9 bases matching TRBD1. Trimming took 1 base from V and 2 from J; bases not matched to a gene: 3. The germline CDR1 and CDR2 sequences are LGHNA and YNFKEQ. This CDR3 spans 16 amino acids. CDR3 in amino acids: CASSQVGQGTYNEQFF. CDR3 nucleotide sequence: TGTGCCAGCAGCCAAGTGGGACAGGGAACCTACAATGAGCAGTTCTTC.

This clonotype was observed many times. The CDR3 region is CASRGEGYTF. The CDR3 DNA reads TGTGCCAGCAGGGGGGAGGGCTACACCTTC. The V gene is TRBV27, the J gene TRBJ1-2; a weak D match, TRBD1 (5 bases). The CDR3 loop spans 10 amino acids. V was trimmed by 6 bases and J by 8 bases, leaving 7 bases between them. Per the germline V gene, CDR1 is MNHEY and CDR2 is SMNVEV (reference sequence).

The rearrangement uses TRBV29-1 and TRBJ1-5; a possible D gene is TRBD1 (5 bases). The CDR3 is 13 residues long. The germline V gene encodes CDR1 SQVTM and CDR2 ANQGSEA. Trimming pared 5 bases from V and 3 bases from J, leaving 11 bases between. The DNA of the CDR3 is TGCAGCGTTCAGCAGGGCTACAATCAGCCCCAGCATTTT. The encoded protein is CSVQQGYNQPQHF.

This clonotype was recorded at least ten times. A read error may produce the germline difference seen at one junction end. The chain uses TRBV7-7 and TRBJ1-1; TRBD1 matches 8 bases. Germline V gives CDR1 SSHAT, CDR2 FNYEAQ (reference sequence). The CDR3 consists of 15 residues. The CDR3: CASSLGDRRNTEAFF. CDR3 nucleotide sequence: TGTGCTAGCAGCTTAGGGGACAGGAGAAACACTGAAGCTTTCTTT. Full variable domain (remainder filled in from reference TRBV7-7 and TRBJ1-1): GAGVSQSPRYKVTKRGQDVTLRCDPISSHATLYWYQQALGQGPEFLTYFNYEAQPDKSGLPSDRFSAERPEGSISTLTIQRTEQRDSAMYRCASSLGDRRNTEAFFGQGTRLTVV.

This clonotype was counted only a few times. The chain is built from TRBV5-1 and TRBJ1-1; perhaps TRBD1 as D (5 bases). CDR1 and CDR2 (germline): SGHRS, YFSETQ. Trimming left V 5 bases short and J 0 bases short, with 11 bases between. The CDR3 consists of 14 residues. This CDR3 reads CASSPGEMNTEAFF. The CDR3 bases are TGCGCCAGCAGTCCGGGGGAGATGAACACTGAAGCTTTCTTT.

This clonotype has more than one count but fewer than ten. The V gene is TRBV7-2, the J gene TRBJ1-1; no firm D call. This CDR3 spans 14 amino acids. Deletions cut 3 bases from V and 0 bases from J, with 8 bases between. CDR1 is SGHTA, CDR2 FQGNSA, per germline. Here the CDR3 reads CASSFANLNTEAFF. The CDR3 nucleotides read TGTGCCAGCAGCTTCGCAAATTTGAACACTGAAGCTTTCTTT.

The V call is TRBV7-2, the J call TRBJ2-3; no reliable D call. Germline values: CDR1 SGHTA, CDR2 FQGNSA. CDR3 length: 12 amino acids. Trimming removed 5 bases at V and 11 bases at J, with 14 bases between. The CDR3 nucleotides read TGTGCCAGCAGCACGGATTGGGGTGGGCAGTATTTT. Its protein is CASSTDWGGQYF.

In nucleotides, the CDR3 is TGCAGCGTTGAAGACGGGACAGTCAACAATGAGCAGTTCTTC. Translating it yields CSVEDGTVNNEQFF. V gene TRBV29-1 combines with J gene TRBJ2-1; TRBD1 agrees at 7 bases. Germline CDR1 and CDR2: SQVTM and ANQGSEA. This CDR3 is built from 14 residues. V gave up 0 bases and J gave up 5 bases; unmatched junction bases: 4.

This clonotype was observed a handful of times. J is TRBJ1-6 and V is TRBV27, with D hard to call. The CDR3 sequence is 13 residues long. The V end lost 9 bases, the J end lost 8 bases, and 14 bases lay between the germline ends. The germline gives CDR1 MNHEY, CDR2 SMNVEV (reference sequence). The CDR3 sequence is CASSKVGDSPLHF. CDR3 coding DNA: TGTGCCAGTAGCAAGGTCGGCGATTCACCCCTCCACTTT.

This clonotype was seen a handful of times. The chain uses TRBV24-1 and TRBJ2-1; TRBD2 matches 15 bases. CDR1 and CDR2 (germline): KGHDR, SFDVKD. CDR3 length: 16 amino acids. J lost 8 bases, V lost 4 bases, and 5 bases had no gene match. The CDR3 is CATSDPGLAGGDEQFF. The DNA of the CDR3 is TGTGCCACCAGTGACCCAGGACTAGCGGGGGGGGATGAGCAGTTCTTC.

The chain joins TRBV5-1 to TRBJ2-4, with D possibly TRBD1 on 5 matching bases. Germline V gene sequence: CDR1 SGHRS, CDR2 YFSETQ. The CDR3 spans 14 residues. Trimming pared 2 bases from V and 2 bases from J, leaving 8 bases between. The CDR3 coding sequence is TGCGCCAGCAGCTTCGACAGACCCAAAAACATTCAGTACTTC. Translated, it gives CASSFDRPKNIQYF.

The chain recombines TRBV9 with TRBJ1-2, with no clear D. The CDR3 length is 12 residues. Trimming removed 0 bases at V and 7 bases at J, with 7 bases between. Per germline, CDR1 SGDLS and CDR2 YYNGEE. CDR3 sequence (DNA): TGTGCCAGCAGCGTAGGGATCTCTGGCTACACCTTC. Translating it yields CASSVGISGYTF.

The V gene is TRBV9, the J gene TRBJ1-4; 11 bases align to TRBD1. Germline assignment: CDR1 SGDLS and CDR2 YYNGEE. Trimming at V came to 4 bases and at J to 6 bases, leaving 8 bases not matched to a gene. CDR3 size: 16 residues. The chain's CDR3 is CASSFRDRGFDEKLFF. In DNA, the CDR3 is TGTGCCAGCAGCTTCCGGGACAGGGGGTTCGATGAAAAACTGTTTTTT.

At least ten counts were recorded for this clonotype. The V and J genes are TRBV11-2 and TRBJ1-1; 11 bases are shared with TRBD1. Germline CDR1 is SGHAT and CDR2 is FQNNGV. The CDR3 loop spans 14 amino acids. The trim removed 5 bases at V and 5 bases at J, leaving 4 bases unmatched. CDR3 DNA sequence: TGTGCCAGCAGCCTGGACAGGGGGCGTACTGAAGCTTTCTTT. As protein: CASSLDRGRTEAFF. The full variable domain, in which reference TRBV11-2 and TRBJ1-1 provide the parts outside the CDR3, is EAGVAQSPRYKIIEKRQSVAFWCNPISGHATLYWYQQILGQGPKLLIQFQNNGVVDDSQLPKDRFSAERLKGVDSTLKIQPAKLEDSAVYLCASSLDRGRTEAFFGQGTRLTVV.

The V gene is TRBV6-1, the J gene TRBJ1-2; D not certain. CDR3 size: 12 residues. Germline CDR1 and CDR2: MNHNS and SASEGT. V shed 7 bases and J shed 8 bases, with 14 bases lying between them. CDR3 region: CASTRSGVGYTF. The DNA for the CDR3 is TGTGCCAGCACCAGATCAGGAGTCGGCTACACCTTC.

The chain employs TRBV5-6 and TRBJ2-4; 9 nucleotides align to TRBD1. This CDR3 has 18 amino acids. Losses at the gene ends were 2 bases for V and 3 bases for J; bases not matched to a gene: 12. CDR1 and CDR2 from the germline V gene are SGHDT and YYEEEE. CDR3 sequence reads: CASSFGQGFVISKNIQYF. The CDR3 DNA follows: TGTGCCAGCAGCTTCGGACAGGGGTTCGTAATCAGCAAAAACATTCAGTACTTC.

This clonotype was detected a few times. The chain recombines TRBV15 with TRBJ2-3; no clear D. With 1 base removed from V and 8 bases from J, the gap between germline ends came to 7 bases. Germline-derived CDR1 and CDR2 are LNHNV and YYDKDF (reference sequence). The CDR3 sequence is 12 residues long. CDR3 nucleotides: TGTGCCACCAGCAGAGGATTGGGTACGCAGTATTTT. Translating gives CATSRGLGTQYF.

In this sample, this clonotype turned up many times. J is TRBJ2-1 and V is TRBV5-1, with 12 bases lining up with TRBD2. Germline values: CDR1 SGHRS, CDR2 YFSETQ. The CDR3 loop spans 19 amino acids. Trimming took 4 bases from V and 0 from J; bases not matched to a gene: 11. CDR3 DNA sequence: TGCGCCAGCAGCCCGACTAGCGGGAGTGTCCTCCGCTCCTACAATGAGCAGTTCTTC. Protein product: CASSPTSGSVLRSYNEQFF.

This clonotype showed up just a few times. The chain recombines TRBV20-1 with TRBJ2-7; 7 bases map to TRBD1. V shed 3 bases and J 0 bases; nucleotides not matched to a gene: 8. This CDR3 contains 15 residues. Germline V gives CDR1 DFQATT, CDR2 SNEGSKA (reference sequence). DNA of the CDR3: TGCAGTGCTAGCCAAGGGGGCGGAGGCTCCTACGAGCAGTACTTC. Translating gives CSASQGGGGSYEQYF.

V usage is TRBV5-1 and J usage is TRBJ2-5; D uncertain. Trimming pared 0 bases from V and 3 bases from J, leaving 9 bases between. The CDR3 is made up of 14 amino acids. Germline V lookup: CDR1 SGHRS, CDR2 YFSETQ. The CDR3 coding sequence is TGCGCCAGCAGCTTGGCCCGTGAAAAAGAGACCCAGTACTTC. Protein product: CASSLAREKETQYF.

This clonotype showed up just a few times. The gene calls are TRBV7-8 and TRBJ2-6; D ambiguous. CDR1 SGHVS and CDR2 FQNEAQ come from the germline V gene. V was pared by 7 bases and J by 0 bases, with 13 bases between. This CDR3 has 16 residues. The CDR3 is CASTQNRPSGANVLTF. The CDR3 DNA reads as TGTGCCAGCACCCAAAACAGACCCTCTGGGGCCAACGTCCTGACTTTC. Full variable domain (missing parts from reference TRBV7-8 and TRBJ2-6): GAGVSQSPRYKVAKRGQDVALRCDPISGHVSLFWYQQALGQGPEFLTYFQNEAQLDKSGLPSDRFFAERPEGSVSTLKIQRTQQEDSAVYLCASTQNRPSGANVLTFGAGSRLTVL.

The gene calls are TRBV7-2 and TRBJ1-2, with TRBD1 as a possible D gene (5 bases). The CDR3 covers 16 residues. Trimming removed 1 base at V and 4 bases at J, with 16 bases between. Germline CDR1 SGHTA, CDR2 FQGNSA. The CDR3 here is CASSLDVLGGTYGYTF. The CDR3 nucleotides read TGTGCCAGCAGCTTAGATGTTTTGGGGGGGACCTATGGCTACACCTTC. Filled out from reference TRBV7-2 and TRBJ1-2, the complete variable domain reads GAGVSQSPSNKVTEKGKDVELRCDPISGHTALYWYRQSLGQGLEFLIYFQGNSAPDKSGLPSDRFSAERTGGSVSTLTIQRTQQEDSAVYLCASSLDVLGGTYGYTFGSGTRLTVV.

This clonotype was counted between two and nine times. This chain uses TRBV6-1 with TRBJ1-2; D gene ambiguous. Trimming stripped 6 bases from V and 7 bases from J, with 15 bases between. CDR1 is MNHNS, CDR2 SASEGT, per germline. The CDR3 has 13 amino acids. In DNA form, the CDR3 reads TGTGCCAGCAGACCCGGCCAAGCCCTTGGCTACACCTTC. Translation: CASRPGQALGYTF.